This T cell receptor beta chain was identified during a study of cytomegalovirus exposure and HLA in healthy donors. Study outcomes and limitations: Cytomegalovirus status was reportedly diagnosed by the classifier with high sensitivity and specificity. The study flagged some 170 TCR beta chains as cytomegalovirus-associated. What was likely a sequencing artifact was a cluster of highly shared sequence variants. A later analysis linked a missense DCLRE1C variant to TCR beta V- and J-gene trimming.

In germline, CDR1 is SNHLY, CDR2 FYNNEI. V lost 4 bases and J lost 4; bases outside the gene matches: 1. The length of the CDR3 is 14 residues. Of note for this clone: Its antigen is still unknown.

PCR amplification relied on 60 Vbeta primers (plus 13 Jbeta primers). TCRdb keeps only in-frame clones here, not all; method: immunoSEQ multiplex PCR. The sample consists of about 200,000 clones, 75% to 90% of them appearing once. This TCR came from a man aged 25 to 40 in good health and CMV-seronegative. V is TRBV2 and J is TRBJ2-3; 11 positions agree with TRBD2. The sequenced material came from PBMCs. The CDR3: CASSVTSGADTQYF. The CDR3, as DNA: TGTGCCAGCAGTGTGACTAGCGGGGCAGATACGCAGTATTTT.